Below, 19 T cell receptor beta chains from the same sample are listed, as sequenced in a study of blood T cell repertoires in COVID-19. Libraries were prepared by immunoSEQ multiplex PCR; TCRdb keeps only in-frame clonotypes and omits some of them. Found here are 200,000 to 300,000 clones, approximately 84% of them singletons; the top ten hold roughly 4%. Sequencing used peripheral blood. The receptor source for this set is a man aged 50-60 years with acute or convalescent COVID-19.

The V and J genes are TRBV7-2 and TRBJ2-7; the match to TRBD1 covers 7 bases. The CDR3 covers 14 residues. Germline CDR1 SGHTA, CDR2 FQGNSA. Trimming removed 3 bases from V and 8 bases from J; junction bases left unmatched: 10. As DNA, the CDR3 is TGTGCCAGCAGCTTCCCCGGGACAGAAAAAAAGCAGTACTTC. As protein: CASSFPGTEKKQYF.

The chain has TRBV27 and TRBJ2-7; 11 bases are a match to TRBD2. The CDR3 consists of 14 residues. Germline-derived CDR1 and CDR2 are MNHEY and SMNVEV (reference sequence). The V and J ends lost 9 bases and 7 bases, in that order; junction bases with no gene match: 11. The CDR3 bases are TGTGCCAGTAAGGGAACTAGCGGGAGTATTGAGCAGTACTTC. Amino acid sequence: CASKGTSGSIEQYF.

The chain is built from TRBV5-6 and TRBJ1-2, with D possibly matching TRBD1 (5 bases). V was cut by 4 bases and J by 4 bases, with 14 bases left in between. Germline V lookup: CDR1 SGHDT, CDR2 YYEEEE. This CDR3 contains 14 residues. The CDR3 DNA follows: TGTGCCAGCAGCGGCGCAGGGTCCCGCTATGGCTACACCTTC. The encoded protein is CASSGAGSRYGYTF.

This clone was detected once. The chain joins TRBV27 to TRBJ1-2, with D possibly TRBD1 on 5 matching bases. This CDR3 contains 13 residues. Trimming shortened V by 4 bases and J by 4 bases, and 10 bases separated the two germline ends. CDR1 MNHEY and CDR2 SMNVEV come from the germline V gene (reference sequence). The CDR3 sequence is CASSSRGTYGYTF. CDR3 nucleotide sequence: TGTGCCAGCAGTTCTCGGGGGACCTATGGCTACACCTTC.

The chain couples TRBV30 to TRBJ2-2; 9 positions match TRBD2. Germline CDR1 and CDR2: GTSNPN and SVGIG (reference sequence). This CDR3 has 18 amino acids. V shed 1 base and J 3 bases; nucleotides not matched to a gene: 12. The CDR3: CAWSAGPSGMSYTGELFF. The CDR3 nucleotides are TGTGCCTGGAGTGCCGGGCCTAGCGGGATGTCGTACACCGGGGAGCTGTTTTTT.

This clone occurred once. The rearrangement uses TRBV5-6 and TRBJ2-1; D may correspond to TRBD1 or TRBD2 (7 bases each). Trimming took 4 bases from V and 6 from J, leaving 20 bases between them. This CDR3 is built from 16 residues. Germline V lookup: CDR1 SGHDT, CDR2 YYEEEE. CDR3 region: CASSLGGGGALNEQFF. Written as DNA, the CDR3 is TGTGCCAGCAGCCTGGGAGGGGGCGGAGCTCTCAATGAGCAGTTCTTC.

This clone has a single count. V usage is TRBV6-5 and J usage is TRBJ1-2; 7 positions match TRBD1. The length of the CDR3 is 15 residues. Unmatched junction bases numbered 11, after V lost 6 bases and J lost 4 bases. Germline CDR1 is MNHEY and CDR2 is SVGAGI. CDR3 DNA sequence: TGTGCCAGCAGCCGGGACAGCGCCCGACCCTATGGCTACACCTTC. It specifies CASSRDSARPYGYTF.

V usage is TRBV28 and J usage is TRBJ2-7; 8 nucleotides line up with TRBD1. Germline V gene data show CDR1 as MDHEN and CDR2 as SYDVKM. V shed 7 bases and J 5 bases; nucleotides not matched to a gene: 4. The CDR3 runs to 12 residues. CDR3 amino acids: CASTTGVHEQYF. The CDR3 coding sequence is TGTGCCAGCACGACAGGGGTGCACGAGCAGTACTTC.

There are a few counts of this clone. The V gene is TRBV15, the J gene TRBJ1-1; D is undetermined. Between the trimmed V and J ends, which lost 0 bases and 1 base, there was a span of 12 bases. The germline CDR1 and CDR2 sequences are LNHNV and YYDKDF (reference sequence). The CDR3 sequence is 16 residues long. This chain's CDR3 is CATSRDRRGGNTEAFF. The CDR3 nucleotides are TGTGCCACCAGCAGAGATCGCCGGGGAGGGAACACTGAAGCTTTCTTT.

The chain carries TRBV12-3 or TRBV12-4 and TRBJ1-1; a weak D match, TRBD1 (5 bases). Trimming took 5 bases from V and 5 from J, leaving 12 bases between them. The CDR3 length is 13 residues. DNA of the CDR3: TGTGCCAGCAGTGGGGGGTGGGGTACTGAAGCTTTCTTT. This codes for CASSGGWGTEAFF.

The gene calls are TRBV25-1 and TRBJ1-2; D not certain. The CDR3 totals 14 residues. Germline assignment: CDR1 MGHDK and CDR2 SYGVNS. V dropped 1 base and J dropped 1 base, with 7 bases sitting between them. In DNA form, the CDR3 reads TGTGCCAGCAGTGAATCCCCACTTAACTATGGCTACACCTTC. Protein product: CASSESPLNYGYTF.

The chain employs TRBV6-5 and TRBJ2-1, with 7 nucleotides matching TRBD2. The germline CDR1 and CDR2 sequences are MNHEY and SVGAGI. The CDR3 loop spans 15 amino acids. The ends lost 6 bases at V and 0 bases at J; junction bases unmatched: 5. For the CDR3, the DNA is TGTGCCAGCAGGGATAGCGGGCCCTCCTACAATGAGCAGTTCTTC. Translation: CASRDSGPSYNEQFF.

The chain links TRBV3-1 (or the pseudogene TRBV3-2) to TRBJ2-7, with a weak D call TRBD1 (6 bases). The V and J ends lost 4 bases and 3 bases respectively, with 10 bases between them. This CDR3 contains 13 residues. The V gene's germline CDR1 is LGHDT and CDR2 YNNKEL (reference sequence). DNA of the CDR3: TGTGCCAGCAGCCTCGGACAGTTCTACGAGCAGTACTTC. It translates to CASSLGQFYEQYF.

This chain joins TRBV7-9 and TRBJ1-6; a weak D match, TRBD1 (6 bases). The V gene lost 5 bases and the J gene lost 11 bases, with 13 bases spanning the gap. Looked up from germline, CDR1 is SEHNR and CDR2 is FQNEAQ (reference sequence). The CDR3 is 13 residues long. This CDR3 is CASSVTGGAPLHF. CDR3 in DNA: TGTGCCAGCAGCGTGACAGGCGGCGCACCCCTCCACTTT. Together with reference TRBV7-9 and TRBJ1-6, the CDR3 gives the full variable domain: DTGVSQNPRHKITKRGQNVTFRCDPISEHNRLYWYRQTLGQGPEFLTYFQNEAQLEKSRLLSDRFSAERPKGSFSTLEIQRTEQGDSAMYLCASSVTGGAPLHFGNGTRLTVT.

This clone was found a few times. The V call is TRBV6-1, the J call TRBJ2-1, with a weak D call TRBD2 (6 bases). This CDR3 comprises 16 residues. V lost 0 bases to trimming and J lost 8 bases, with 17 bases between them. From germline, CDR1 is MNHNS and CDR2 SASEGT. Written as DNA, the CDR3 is TGTGCCAGCAGTGAAGCGGGAGGAGGGGCCTATTATGAGCAGTTCTTC. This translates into CASSEAGGGAYYEQFF.

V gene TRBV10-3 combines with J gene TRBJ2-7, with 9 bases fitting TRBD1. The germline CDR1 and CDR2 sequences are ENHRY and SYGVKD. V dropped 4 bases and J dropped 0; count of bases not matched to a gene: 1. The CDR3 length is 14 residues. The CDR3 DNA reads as TGTGCCATCAGTGGACAGGGGGGCTCCTACGAGCAGTACTTC. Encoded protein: CAISGQGGSYEQYF.

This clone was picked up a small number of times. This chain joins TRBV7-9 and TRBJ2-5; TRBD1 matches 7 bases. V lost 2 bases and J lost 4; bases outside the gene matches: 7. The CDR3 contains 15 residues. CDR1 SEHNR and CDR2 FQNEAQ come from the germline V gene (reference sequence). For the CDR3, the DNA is TGTGCCAGCAGCTTAAGGGACAGTCGATTAGAGACCCAGTACTTC. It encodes CASSLRDSRLETQYF.

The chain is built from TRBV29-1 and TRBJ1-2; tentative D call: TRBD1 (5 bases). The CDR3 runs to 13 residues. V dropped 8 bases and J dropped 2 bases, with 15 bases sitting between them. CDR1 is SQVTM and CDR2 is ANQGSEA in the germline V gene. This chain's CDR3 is CSTWLGGNYGYTF. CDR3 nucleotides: TGCAGCACTTGGCTGGGGGGGAACTATGGCTACACCTTC.

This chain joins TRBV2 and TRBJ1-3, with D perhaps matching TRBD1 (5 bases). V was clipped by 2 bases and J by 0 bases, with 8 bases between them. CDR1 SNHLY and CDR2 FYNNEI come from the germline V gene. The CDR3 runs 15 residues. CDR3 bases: TGTGCCAGCAGTGAATTCAGGGTCTCTGGAAACACCATATATTTT. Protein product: CASSEFRVSGNTIYF.